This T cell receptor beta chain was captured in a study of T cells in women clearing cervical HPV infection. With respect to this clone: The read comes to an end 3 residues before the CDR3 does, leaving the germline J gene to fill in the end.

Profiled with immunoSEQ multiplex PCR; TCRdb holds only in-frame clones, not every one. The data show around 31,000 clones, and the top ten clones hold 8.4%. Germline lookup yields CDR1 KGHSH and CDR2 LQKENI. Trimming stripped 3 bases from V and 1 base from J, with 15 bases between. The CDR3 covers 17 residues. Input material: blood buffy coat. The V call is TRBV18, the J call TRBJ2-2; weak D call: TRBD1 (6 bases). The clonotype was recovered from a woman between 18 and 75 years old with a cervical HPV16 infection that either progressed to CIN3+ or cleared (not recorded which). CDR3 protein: CASSPITGNMNTGELFF. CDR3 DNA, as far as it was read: TGTGCCAGCTCACCGATCACAGGGAATATGAACACCGGGGAG.